This is a list of T cell receptor beta chains from one sample in a study of T-cell reconstitution after alpha-beta-depleted transplantation in children. From the PCR reads, TCRdb called clonotypes with MiXCR, one entry per CDR3 protein. Here the sample spans some 490,000 distinct CDR3 sequences, approximately 13% being singletons. Specimen: PBMCs from the stem cell graft donor, collected from the stem cell graft. The receptor source for this set is a human donor who donated a stem cell graft to a child with combined immunodeficiency. Each CDR3 is given with its conserved first and last residue. The D gene is left open where the match is weak. Not all rows give a size; the values are once, few, many and, for expanded clones, a class.

TRBD1,TRBJ2-7,NA,TRBV2,CASSRGDRGGEQYF,TGTGCCAGCAGCAGGGGGGACAGGGGAGGCGAGCAGTACTTC
NA,TRBJ2-7,few,TRBV7-9,CASSLIWDLPTEQYF,TGTGCCAGCAGCTTAATATGGGACCTCCCCACGGAGCAGTACTTC
TRBD2,TRBJ2-3,many,TRBV27,CASRTRLAGVNTQYF,TGTGCCAGCAGGACGAGACTAGCGGGGGTTAATACGCAGTATTTT
NA,TRBJ1-5,few,TRBV12-3/TRBV12-4,CASSFEGGPPATGPGGGQPQHF,TGTGCCAGCAGTTTTGAGGGGGGACCCCCCGCCACCGGACCGGGAGGAGGGCAGCCCCAGCATTTT
TRBD2,TRBJ2-7,many,TRBV6-5,CASRIAGGPSYEQYF,TGTGCCAGCAGAATAGCGGGAGGGCCCTCCTACGAGCAGTACTTC
NA,TRBJ1-4,NA,TRBV30,CAWTRVGREKLFF,TGTGCCTGGACAAGGGTTGGTCGCGAAAAACTGTTTTTT
NA,TRBJ2-7,many,TRBV27,CASSLLGQNYEQYF,TGTGCCAGCAGTTTACTCGGACAAAACTACGAGCAGTACTTC
TRBD1,TRBJ1-5,NA,TRBV13,CASSSGQLLSQPQHF,TGTGCCAGCAGCTCGGGACAGCTCCTTTCTCAGCCCCAGCATTTT
NA,TRBJ2-1,NA,TRBV10-3,CAISGRWSESSYNEQFF,TGTGCCATCAGTGGGAGGTGGTCGGAGAGCTCCTACAATGAGCAGTTCTTC
NA,TRBJ1-4,few,TRBV4-3,CASSQDEEWGNEKLFF,TGCGCCAGCAGCCAAGATGAGGAGTGGGGGAATGAAAAACTGTTTTTT
NA,TRBJ1-1,few,TRBV28,CASSDLSGYVNSWGAFF,TGTGCCAGCAGCGATCTATCAGGGTATGTCAATAGCTGGGGAGCTTTCTTT
NA,TRBJ1-1,NA,TRBV5-1,CASKANTEAFF,TGCGCCAGCAAGGCGAACACTGAAGCTTTCTTT
NA,TRBJ2-1,many,TRBV7-3,CASSPIGGPNEEQFF,TGTGCCAGCAGCCCAATCGGAGGACCAAACGAAGAGCAGTTCTTC
NA,TRBJ1-1,NA,TRBV11-3,CASSLVVATEAFF,TGTGCCAGCAGCTTAGTCGTGGCCACTGAAGCTTTCTTT
NA,TRBJ2-1,NA,TRBV4-2,CASSPLVGRGNDEQFF,TGTGCCAGCAGCCCTCTGGTCGGGCGGGGAAACGATGAGCAGTTCTTC
TRBD1,TRBJ2-5,many,TRBV5-6,CASSLRTGHQETQYF,TGTGCCAGCAGCTTAAGGACAGGTCACCAAGAGACCCAGTACTTC
NA,TRBJ2-1,NA,TRBV20-1,CSAPREKGQFF,TGCAGTGCCCCGAGGGAGAAAGGGCAGTTCTTC
TRBD1,TRBJ2-2,few,TRBV27,CASSLWGSGGSAGELFF,TGTGCCAGCAGTTTATGGGGCTCAGGGGGCTCGGCCGGGGAGCTGTTTTTT
NA,TRBJ2-3,few,TRBV27,CASRTARDPDTQYF,TGTGCCAGCAGAACGGCCAGGGACCCAGATACGCAGTATTTT
TRBD1,TRBJ2-1,many,TRBV6-5,CASSYSDRLSQFF,TGTGCCAGCAGTTACTCGGACAGGCTGTCGCAGTTCTTC
NA,TRBJ2-1,few,TRBV30,CAWSAGRGSYNEQFF,TGTGCCTGGAGTGCAGGGAGAGGATCCTACAATGAGCAGTTCTTC
NA,TRBJ2-1,NA,TRBV6-5,CASSSGAWEQFF,TGTGCCAGCAGTTCCGGAGCGTGGGAGCAGTTCTTC
TRBD1,TRBJ2-1,many,TRBV4-2,CASSQGQGAPYNEQFF,TGTGCCAGCAGCCAGGGACAGGGGGCACCCTACAATGAGCAGTTCTTC
NA,TRBJ2-1,few,TRBV18,CASSQTGREEQFF,TGTGCCAGCTCACAAACCGGGCGAGAAGAGCAGTTCTTC
NA,TRBJ2-2,NA,TRBV5-1,CASSAPDGELFF,TGCGCCAGCAGTGCCCCGGACGGGGAGCTGTTTTTT
NA,TRBJ2-7,NA,TRBV12-3/TRBV12-4,CASTLDSPTYEQYF,TGTGCCAGCACGTTGGACAGCCCTACCTACGAGCAGTACTTC
NA,TRBJ2-7,once,TRBV29-1,CSVEAADSYEQYF,TGCAGCGTTGAAGCGGCAGACTCCTACGAGCAGTACTTC
NA,TRBJ2-5,few,TRBV7-9,CASSSSGVETQYF,TGTGCCAGCAGCTCGTCAGGGGTCGAGACCCAGTACTTC
NA,TRBJ1-5,NA,TRBV27,CASSLRRELNQPQHF,TGTGCCAGCAGTTTACGAAGGGAACTTAATCAGCCCCAGCATTTT
TRBD2,TRBJ2-1,NA,TRBV11-1,CASSQGLAMDNEQFF,TGTGCCAGCAGCCAGGGACTAGCGATGGACAATGAGCAGTTCTTC
TRBD2,TRBJ2-7,many,TRBV6-1,CASSPSHSGGHYEQYF,TGTGCCAGCAGTCCATCCCATAGCGGGGGCCACTACGAGCAGTACTTC
TRBD2,TRBJ2-1,many,TRBV10-2,CASSDVSGGPYNEQFF,TGCGCCAGCAGTGATGTGAGCGGGGGGCCATACAATGAGCAGTTCTTC
NA,TRBJ1-2,NA,TRBV29-1,CSVAPTALGYGYTF,TGCAGCGTCGCTCCGACAGCCCTCGGCTATGGCTACACCTTC
NA,TRBJ2-1,NA,TRBV5-1,CASSLAEVGPLYNEQFF,TGCGCCAGCAGCTTGGCTGAAGTGGGTCCTCTTTACAATGAGCAGTTCTTC
TRBD1,TRBJ1-2,many,TRBV25-1,CASRHTGGHYGYTF,TGTGCCAGCAGGCACACAGGGGGCCACTATGGCTACACCTTC
NA,TRBJ2-3,few,TRBV7-8,CASSPPNGGGASRDTQYF,TGTGCCAGCAGCCCCCCCAATGGGGGGGGGGCTAGTAGGGATACGCAGTATTTT